This T cell receptor beta chain emerged from a study of CD8 T cells in ankylosing spondylitis. From the 5' RACE reads, TCRdb called clonotypes with MiXCR, one entry per CDR3 protein. Among 210,000 or so distinct CDR3 sequences listed, roughly 24% were seen once. Germline trimming cut 2 bases from V and 3 bases from J; bases unmatched to any gene: 2. The CDR3 runs 15 residues. From germline, CDR1 is KGHSH and CDR2 LQKENI. Sequencing used blood, either unsorted or a sorted T cell fraction (not recorded which). The J gene is TRBJ2-3, the V gene TRBV18; 10 nucleotides agree with TRBD1. The TCR was taken from a male donor with ankylosing spondylitis or in good health (not recorded which). Here the CDR3 DNA reads TGTGCCAGCTCACCAGGGACAGGGGTGACAGATACGCAGTATTTT. Translated: CASSPGTGVTDTQYF. Combining the CDR3 with reference TRBV18 and TRBJ2-3 gives the whole variable domain NAGVMQNPRHLVRRRGQEARLRCSPMKGHSHVYWYRQLPEEGLKFMVYLQKENIIDESGMPKERFSAEFPKEGPSILRIQQVVRGDSAAYFCASSPGTGVTDTQYFGPGTRLTVL.